This T cell receptor (beta chain) was observed in a study of cytomegalovirus exposure and HLA in healthy donors (dated by TCRdb to 2017 to 2019). With regard to the full study: A later analysis indicated that the 90 to 150 validation repertoires were generated on the platform also employed for the 666 repertoires of the first cohort. The study aimed to test whether signatures of past pathogen exposure could be identified by cataloging public T cell receptors. Besides the first cohort of around 700 subjects, a separate validation cohort made up of roughly 130 different subjects was used. To predict cytomegalovirus infection status, the study brought together high-throughput TCR immunosequencing, statistical association of individual TCRs with disease status, and machine learning.

The library was made by the immunoSEQ multiplex PCR assay. The paper's data handling went like this. A statistical classification framework was built to diagnose cytomegalovirus status from the catalog of TCR beta chain sequences. The immuneACCESS repertoire file appears here via TCRdb, limited to in-frame rearrangements. These files lack a portion of the clones; in checked studies, under half of the deficit traces to unresolved V genes, and the cause of the others is not known. V and J calls and clone size are those listed in that table; D and trimming were worked out from the DNA. The sample table records 250,000 to 350,000 clones; 86% of these occur just once. The top ten hold over 0.8% of the sample. V loses 4 bases of germline sequence and J loses 2 bases, and the interval between the two ends is 13 bases. CDR3 length: 15 amino acids, cysteine to phenylalanine. The only DNA kept is the CDR3, 45 bases in frame from the first base. CDR1 and CDR2, per the germline V gene, are SGHDN and FVKESK.

Notes on this clone: What this receptor recognizes is not known. No per-base quality is available; no much larger clone lies one base away.

Separate from the roughly 650-subject first cohort, the validation cohort of roughly 130 subjects was the group to which the donors belonged. On the study overall, not on this receptor specifically: A few of the identified cytomegalovirus-associated TCR beta chains were confirmed in vitro to be specific for cytomegalovirus antigens. A later analysis had no HLA typing for the validation cohort, so co-occurrence there was scored across all 130 or so repertoires. The study listed 164 TCR beta chains as associated with cytomegalovirus. Of the cluster scores, 85% to 95% were above 0 in a later analysis, which found that TCRs clustered in the first cohort also tended to co-occur in the 120 or so validation repertoires. The classifier was reported to diagnose cytomegalovirus status with high specificity and sensitivity in both the original cohort and the validation cohort. While some public TCRs were present in many individuals, most TCR sequences turned up only very rarely across donors. According to the authors, the approach could potentially be generalized to other disease states and immunological phenotypes.

The V and J genes are TRBV14 and TRBJ2-3; possibly the D gene is TRBD2, per 6 matching bases. The sequencing input was PBMCs. The clonotype comes from a woman aged 18-29 years in good health and CMV-seronegative. The CDR3 here reads CASSLRDSYTDTQYF. The nucleotides are TGTGCCAGCAGCCTCCGGGACTCATACACAGATACGCAGTATTTT.